This entry lists 8 T cell receptor beta chains sequenced from one sample in a study of Graves' ophthalmopathy and Graves' hyperthyroidism. Amplified material comprised TCR beta CDR3 regions derived from RNA transcripts. The library came from an HTBI-primed first-round RT-PCR and a second-round multiplex PCR. One entry per CDR3 protein results from TCRdb running MiXCR on the multiplex PCR reads. This repertoire shows 340,000 or so distinct CDR3 sequences, 17% found once; its top ten account for around 12%. The sequenced sample was peripheral blood. These receptors originate from an adult man with Graves' ophthalmopathy.

This clonotype was picked up many times. V is TRBV28 and J is TRBJ2-5; 12 nucleotides align to TRBD2. Germline-derived CDR1 and CDR2 are MDHEN and SYDVKM. V lost 5 bases to trimming and J lost 1 base; unmatched junction nucleotides: 2. The CDR3 runs to 15 residues. CDR3 nucleotides: TGTGCCAGCAGTACTAGCGGGGGGTTCCAAGAGACCCAGTACTTC. Residues: CASSTSGGFQETQYF.

This chain connects TRBV5-5 to TRBJ2-2; maybe TRBD2 (6 bases). Trimming stripped 4 bases from V and 2 bases from J, with 15 bases between. The CDR3 extends over 16 amino acids. Germline V gives CDR1 SGHKS, CDR2 YYEKEE (reference sequence). The DNA for the CDR3 is TGTGCCAGCAGCAGCATAGCGGCCATAAACACCGGGGAGCTGTTTTTT. Encoded protein: CASSSIAAINTGELFF.

This clonotype was counted ten times or more. The chain uses TRBV29-1 and TRBJ2-7; 9 bases line up with TRBD1. The length of the CDR3 is 12 residues. Germline CDR1 reads SQVTM; CDR2 reads ANQGSEA. V gave up 7 bases and J gave up 5 bases; unmatched junction bases: 6. The CDR3 loop reads CSGGDRVHEQYF. The CDR3 DNA reads TGCAGCGGGGGGGACAGGGTTCACGAGCAGTACTTC.

This clonotype was seen at least ten times. The junction departs from germline at one end; a sequencing error may be responsible. This chain uses TRBV6-1 with TRBJ1-1; tentatively, D is TRBD1 (6 bases). The CDR3 has 14 residues. The germline gives CDR1 MNHNS, CDR2 SASEGT. CDR3 loop: CASREQGIGTEALF. CDR3 sequence (DNA): TGTGCCAGCAGGGAACAGGGTATCGGCACTGAAGCTCTCTTT.

This chain connects TRBV28 to TRBJ1-5; the D is unclear. The CDR3 has 15 residues. CDR1 is MDHEN and CDR2 is SYDVKM in the germline V gene. V shed 6 bases and J shed 4 bases, with 16 bases lying between them. The chain's CDR3 is CASRAPYKGNQPQHF. DNA for the CDR3: TGTGCCAGCAGGGCTCCCTACAAAGGAAATCAGCCCCAGCATTTT. Full variable domain (rest looked up from reference TRBV28 and TRBJ1-5): DVKVTQSSRYLVKRTGEKVFLECVQDMDHENMFWYRQDPGLGLRLIYFSYDVKMKEKGDIPEGYSVSREKKERFSLILESASTNQTSMYLCASRAPYKGNQPQHFGDGTRLSIL.

This clonotype has a count of ten or more. Here the CDR3 DNA reads TGTGCCAGCAGTTTCGGAGTCATCCTGGGGGGCTACACCTTC. Protein product: CASSFGVILGGYTF. This chain joins TRBV28 and TRBJ1-2, with no clear D. The V end lost 3 bases, the J end lost 8 bases, and 16 bases lay between the germline ends. This CDR3 region has 14 residues. The germline gives CDR1 MDHEN, CDR2 SYDVKM.

This clonotype has ten or more counts. The CDR3 DNA reads TGTGCCACCAGCCTAGCGGGAGGGGGTCAAGAGACCCAGTACTTC. It encodes CATSLAGGGQETQYF. The gene calls are TRBV15 and TRBJ2-5; 12 bases align to TRBD2. The CDR3 extends over 15 amino acids. Germline CDR1 and CDR2: LNHNV and YYDKDF (reference sequence). Germline trimming cut 5 bases from V and 2 bases from J; bases unmatched to any gene: 3.

This clonotype was detected many times. This chain uses TRBV20-1 with TRBJ2-7; D is perhaps TRBD1 (6 bases). This CDR3 contains 13 residues. Germline V gene data show CDR1 as DFQATT and CDR2 as SNEGSKA (reference sequence). V was cut by 3 bases and J by 0 bases, with 9 bases left in between. CDR3 DNA: TGCAGTGCTAGGGACAGCAGCTCCTACGAGCAGTACTTC. Translation gives CSARDSSSYEQYF.